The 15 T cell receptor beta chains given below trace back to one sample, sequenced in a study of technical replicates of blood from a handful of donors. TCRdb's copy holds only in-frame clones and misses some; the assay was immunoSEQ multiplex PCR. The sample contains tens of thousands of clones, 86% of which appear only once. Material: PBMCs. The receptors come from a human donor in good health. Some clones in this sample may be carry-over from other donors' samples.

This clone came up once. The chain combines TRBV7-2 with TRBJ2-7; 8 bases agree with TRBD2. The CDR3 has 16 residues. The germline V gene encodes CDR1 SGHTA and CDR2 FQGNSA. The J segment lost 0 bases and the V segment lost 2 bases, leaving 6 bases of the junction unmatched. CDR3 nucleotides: TGTGCCAGCAGCTTATTCGGGGGGGCAATCTCCTACGAGCAGTACTTC. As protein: CASSLFGGAISYEQYF.

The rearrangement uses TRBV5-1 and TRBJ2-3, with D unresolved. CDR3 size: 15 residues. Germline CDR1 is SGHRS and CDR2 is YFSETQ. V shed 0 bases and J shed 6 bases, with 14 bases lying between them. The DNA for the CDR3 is TGCGCCAGCAGCTTGGCCGCGGCGCGGTTCGATACGCAGTATTTT. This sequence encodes CASSLAAARFDTQYF. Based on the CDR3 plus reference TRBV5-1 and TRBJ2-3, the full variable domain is KAGVTQTPRYLIKTRGQQVTLSCSPISGHRSVSWYQQTPGQGLQFLFEYFSETQRNKGNFPGRFSGRQFSNSRSEMNVSTLELGDSALYLCASSLAAARFDTQYFGPGTRLTVL.

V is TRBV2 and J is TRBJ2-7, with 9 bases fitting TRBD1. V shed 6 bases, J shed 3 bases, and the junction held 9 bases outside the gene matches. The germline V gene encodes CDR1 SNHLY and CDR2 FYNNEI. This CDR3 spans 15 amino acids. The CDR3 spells CASRETGGIDYEQYF. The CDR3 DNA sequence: TGTGCCAGCAGGGAGACAGGGGGGATAGACTACGAGCAGTACTTC.

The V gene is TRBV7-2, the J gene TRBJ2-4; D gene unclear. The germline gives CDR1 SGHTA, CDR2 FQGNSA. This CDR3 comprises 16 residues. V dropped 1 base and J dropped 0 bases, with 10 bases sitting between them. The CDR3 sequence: CASSLGQQLAKNIQYF. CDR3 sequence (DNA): TGTGCCAGCAGCTTAGGTCAACAGCTAGCCAAAAACATTCAGTACTTC. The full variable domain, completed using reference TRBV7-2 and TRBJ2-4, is GAGVSQSPSNKVTEKGKDVELRCDPISGHTALYWYRQSLGQGLEFLIYFQGNSAPDKSGLPSDRFSAERTGGSVSTLTIQRTQQEDSAVYLCASSLGQQLAKNIQYFGAGTRLSVL.

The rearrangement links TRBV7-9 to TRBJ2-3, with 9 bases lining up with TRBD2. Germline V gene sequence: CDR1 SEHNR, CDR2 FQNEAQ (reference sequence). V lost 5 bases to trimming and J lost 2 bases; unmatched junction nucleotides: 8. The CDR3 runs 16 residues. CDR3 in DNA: TGTGCCAGCAGCGAGACTAGCGGAGGAATCACAGATACGCAGTATTTT. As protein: CASSETSGGITDTQYF.

The CDR3 DNA follows: TGTGCCAGCAGTAAACAGGGGGCGAACACAGATACGCAGTATTTT. Translating it yields CASSKQGANTDTQYF. The chain carries TRBV6-5 and TRBJ2-3, with 9 bases lining up with TRBD1. The trim removed 5 bases at V and 2 bases at J, leaving 5 bases unmatched. This CDR3 is built from 15 residues. Germline V CDR1 and CDR2: MNHEY, SVGAGI.

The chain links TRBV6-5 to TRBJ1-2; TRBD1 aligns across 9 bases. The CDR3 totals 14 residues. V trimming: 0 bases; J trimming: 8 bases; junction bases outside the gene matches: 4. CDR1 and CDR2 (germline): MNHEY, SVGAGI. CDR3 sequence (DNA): TGTGCCAGCAGTTACTCGGGACAGGGAAGAGGCTACACCTTC. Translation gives CASSYSGQGRGYTF.

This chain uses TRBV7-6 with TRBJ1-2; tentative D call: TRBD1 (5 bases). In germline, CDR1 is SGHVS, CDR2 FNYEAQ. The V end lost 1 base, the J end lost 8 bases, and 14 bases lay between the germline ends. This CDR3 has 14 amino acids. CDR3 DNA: TGTGCCAGCAGCTTAGGTTTGGACATGCTCGGCTACACCTTC. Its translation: CASSLGLDMLGYTF.

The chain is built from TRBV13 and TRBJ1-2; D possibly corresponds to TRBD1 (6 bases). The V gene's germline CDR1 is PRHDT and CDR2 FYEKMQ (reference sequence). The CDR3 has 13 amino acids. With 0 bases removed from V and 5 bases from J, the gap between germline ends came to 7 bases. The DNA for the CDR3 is TGTGCCAGCAGCTTAGGACAGGGATATGGCTACACCTTC. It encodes CASSLGQGYGYTF.

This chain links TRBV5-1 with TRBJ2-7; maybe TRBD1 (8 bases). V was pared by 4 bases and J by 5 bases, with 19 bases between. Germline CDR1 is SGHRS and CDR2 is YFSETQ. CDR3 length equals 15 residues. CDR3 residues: CASSAQGEGFNEQYF. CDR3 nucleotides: TGCGCCAGCAGCGCACAGGGGGAGGGTTTCAACGAGCAGTACTTC.

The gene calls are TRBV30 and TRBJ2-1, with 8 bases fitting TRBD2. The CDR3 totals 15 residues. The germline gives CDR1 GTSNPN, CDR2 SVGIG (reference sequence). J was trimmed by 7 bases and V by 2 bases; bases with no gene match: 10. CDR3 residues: CAWSKLAGGRNEQFF. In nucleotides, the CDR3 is TGTGCCTGGAGTAAACTGGCGGGAGGTCGGAATGAGCAGTTCTTC. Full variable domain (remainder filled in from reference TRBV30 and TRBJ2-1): SQTIHQWPATLVQPVGSPLSLECTVEGTSNPNLYWYRQAAGRGLQLLFYSVGIGQISSEVPQNLSASRPQDRQFILSSKKLLLSDSGFYLCAWSKLAGGRNEQFFGPGTRLTVL.

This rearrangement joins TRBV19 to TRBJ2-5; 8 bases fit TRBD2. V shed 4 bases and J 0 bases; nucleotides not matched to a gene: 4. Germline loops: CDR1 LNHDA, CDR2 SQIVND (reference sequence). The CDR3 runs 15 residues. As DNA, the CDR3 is TGTGCCAGTAGTAGGTCTAGCGGGTACCAAGAGACCCAGTACTTC. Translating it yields CASSRSSGYQETQYF.

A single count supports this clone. The CDR3: CSARSTSSRSTDTQYF. Written as DNA, the CDR3 is TGCAGCGCGCGATCTACTAGCTCCAGAAGCACAGATACGCAGTATTTT. This chain connects TRBV29-1 to TRBJ2-3, with a tentative D call TRBD2 (6 bases). V was pared by 7 bases and J by 0 bases, with 20 bases between. The CDR3 has 16 residues. Germline CDR1 and CDR2: SQVTM and ANQGSEA.

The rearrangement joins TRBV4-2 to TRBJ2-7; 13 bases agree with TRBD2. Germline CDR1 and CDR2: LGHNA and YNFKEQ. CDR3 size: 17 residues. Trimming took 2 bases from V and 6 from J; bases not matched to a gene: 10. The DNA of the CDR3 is TGTGCCAGCAGCCAAAAGGCCCAACTAGCGGGAGGGCCCGAGCAGTACTTC. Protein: CASSQKAQLAGGPEQYF.

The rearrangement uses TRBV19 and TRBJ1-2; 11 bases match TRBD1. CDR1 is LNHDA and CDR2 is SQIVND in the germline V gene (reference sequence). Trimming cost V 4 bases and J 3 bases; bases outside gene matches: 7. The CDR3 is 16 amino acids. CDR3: CASSTGGQGAHYGYTF. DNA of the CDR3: TGTGCCAGTAGTACGGGCGGACAGGGGGCGCACTATGGCTACACCTTC.